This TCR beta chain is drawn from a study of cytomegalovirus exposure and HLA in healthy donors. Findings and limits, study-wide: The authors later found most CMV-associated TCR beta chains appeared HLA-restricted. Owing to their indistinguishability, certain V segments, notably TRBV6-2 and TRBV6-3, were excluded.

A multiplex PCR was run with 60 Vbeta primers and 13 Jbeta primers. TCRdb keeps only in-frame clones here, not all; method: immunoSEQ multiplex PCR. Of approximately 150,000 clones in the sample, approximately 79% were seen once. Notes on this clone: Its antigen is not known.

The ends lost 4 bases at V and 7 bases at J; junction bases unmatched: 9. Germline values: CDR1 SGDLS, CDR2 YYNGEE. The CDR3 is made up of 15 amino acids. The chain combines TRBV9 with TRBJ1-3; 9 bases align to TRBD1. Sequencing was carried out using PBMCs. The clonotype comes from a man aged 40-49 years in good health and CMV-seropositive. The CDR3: CASSPPGQGGNTIYF. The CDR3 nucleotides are TGTGCCAGCAGCCCCCCGGGACAGGGCGGCAACACCATATATTTT.